Presented here are 10 T cell receptor beta chains from one specimen sequenced in a study of blood T cells in healthy people across ages (dated by TCRdb to about 2015). Library creation used 5' RACE. This sample was sequenced with an Illumina HiSeq 2500. A second PCR of about 6 to 12 cycles was run with a J-beta primer mix and a sample-barcoded 5' primer. Using fastp trimming at Q25 and MiXCR clonotype assembly, TCRdb reanalyzed the public sequencing data and kept in-frame beta chains. Rows with one shared CDR3 protein collapse into an entry with the most common genes and DNA. The sample table shows roughly 730,000 distinct CDR3 sequences, and 56% are seen once. About a quarter of the sample rests with the top ten. The sequencing sample was made of blood. The source of these receptors is a man aged 35-49 years in good health.

This clonotype was counted a few times. The chain is built from TRBV9 and TRBJ1-2; D uncertain. The V and J ends lost 7 bases and 1 base respectively, with 11 bases between them. The CDR3 spans 13 residues. The germline CDR1 and CDR2 sequences are SGDLS and YYNGEE. The DNA of the CDR3 is TGTGCCAGCTCCGGGCCGGATAACTATGGCTACACCTTC. Translation: CASSGPDNYGYTF.

The rearrangement links TRBV20-1 to TRBJ2-5; tentatively, D is TRBD1 (5 bases). The germline V gene has CDR1 DFQATT and CDR2 SNEGSKA (reference sequence). The ends were cut back, 2 bases at V and 10 bases at J, with 14 bases in the middle. The CDR3 has 12 amino acids. The DNA for the CDR3 is TGCAGTGCTAGAATTGCGGCCAGGGACCAGTACTTC. Its protein product is CSARIAARDQYF.

The chain has TRBV6-5 and TRBJ1-6, with 10 bases lining up with TRBD1. J lost 9 bases, V lost 7 bases, and 3 bases had no gene match. The CDR3 loop spans 13 amino acids. The germline CDR1 and CDR2 sequences are MNHEY and SVGAGI. The CDR3 nucleotides read TGTGCCAGCACCCGGGACAGGGGTTCACCCCTCCACTTT. Encoded protein: CASTRDRGSPLHF.

The gene calls are TRBV7-9 and TRBJ1-3; TRBD1 might be the D (6 bases). The germline V gene encodes CDR1 SEHNR and CDR2 FQNEAQ (reference sequence). The CDR3 runs 15 residues. V lost 3 bases and J lost 4, with 13 bases in between. The CDR3 loop is CASSLAGDAGNTIYF. CDR3 bases: TGTGCCAGCAGCTTGGCAGGGGACGCCGGAAACACCATATATTTT.

V is TRBV7-3 and J is TRBJ2-5, with D hard to call. The ends were cut back, 5 bases at V and 4 bases at J, with 5 bases in the middle. In germline, CDR1 is SGHTA, CDR2 FQGTGA. The CDR3 covers 11 residues. CDR3: CASSPPETQYF. DNA for the CDR3: TGTGCCAGCAGCCCCCCAGAGACCCAGTACTTC. Full variable domain (outside the CDR3, taken from reference TRBV7-3 and TRBJ2-5): GAGVSQTPSNKVTEKGKYVELRCDPISGHTALYWYRQSLGQGPEFLIYFQGTGAADDSGLPNDRFFAVRPEGSVSTLKIQRTERGDSAVYLCASSPPETQYFGPGTRLLVL.

This chain connects TRBV9 to TRBJ2-1; D not certain. Germline V gives CDR1 SGDLS, CDR2 YYNGEE. The V and J ends lost 3 bases and 9 bases respectively, with 13 bases between them. The CDR3 totals 13 residues. DNA of the CDR3: TGTGCCAGCAGCGGGGGATTAAACGTTGAGCAGTTCTTC. Translation: CASSGGLNVEQFF.

The chain is built from TRBV28 and TRBJ2-1; D gene unclear. The ends were cut back, 10 bases at V and 6 bases at J, with 13 bases in the middle. Looked up from germline, CDR1 is MDHEN and CDR2 is SYDVKM. CDR3 length equals 12 residues. The CDR3 coding sequence is TGTGCCACCTCCTCGTCGTCCAATGAGCAGTTCTTC. Translating it yields CATSSSSNEQFF.

The chain combines TRBV11-3 with TRBJ1-4; perhaps TRBD1 as D (6 bases). V shed 8 bases and J shed 7 bases, with 17 bases lying between them. Germline values: CDR1 SGHNT, CDR2 YENEEA. The CDR3 covers 14 residues. DNA of the CDR3: TGTGCCAGCGGTGATGGGGGCCGGGGTGAAAAACTGTTTTTT. Translation gives CASGDGGRGEKLFF.

The CDR3: CASSQITGANEQFF. CDR3 nucleotides: TGTGCCAGCAGCCAAATCACAGGTGCCAATGAGCAGTTCTTC. This chain uses TRBV3-1 with TRBJ2-1; weak D call: TRBD1 (5 bases). CDR3 size: 14 residues. The germline V gene has CDR1 LGHDT and CDR2 YNNKEL (reference sequence). V was shortened by 2 bases and J by 6 bases, with 11 bases between the two germline ends.

This chain links TRBV7-2 with TRBJ2-3; D unclear. The CDR3 covers 13 residues. V was clipped by 3 bases and J by 2 bases, with 6 bases between them. CDR1 and CDR2 (germline): SGHTA, FQGNSA. CDR3 in amino acids: CASSFEVTDTQYF. The CDR3 DNA reads TGTGCCAGCAGCTTCGAGGTCACAGATACGCAGTATTTT.